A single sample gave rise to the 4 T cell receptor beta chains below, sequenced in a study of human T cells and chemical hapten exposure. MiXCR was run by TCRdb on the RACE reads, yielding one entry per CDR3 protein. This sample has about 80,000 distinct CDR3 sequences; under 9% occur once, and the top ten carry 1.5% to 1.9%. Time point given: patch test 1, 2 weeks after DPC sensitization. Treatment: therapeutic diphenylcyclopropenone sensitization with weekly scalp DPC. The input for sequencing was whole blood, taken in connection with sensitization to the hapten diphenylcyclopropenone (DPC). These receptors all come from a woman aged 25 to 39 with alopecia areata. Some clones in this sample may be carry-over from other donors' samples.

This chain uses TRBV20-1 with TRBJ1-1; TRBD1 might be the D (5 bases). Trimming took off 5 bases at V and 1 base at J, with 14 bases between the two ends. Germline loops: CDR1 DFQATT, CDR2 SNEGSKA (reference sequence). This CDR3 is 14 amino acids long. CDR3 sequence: CSALGAGPNTEAFF. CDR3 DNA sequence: TGCAGTGCTTTAGGGGCGGGACCGAACACTGAAGCTTTCTTT.

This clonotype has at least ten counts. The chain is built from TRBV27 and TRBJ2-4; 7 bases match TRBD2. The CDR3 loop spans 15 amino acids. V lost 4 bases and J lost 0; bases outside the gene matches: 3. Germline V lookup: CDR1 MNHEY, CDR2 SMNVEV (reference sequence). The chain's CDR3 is CASSSSGVAKNIQYF. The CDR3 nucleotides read TGTGCCAGCAGTTCCAGCGGGGTAGCCAAAAACATTCAGTACTTC.

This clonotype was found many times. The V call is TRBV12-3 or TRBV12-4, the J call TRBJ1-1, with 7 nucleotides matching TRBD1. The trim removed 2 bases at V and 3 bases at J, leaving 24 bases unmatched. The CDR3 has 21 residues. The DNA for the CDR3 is TGTGCCAGCAGTTTATTGGCTCGGTTCGGGGGGCGACAGGGCAGGGACACTGAAGCTTTCTTT. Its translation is CASSLLARFGGRQGRDTEAFF.

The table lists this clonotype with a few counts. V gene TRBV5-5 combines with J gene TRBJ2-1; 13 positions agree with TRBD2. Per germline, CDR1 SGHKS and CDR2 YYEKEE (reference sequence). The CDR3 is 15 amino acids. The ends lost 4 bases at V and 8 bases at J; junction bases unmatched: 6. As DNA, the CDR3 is TGTGCCAGCAGCGAGGGACTAGCGGGGTTGTATGAGCAGTTCTTC. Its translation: CASSEGLAGLYEQFF.